This TCR beta chain was recorded in a study of T cells in Graves' hyperthyroidism and ophthalmopathy. The source material, RNA transcripts, was used to amplify TCR beta CDR3 regions. HTBI primers were used for first-round RT-PCR of the TCR CDR3. TCRdb re-called the multiplex PCR reads through MiXCR, storing one row per CDR3 protein. This table has 490,000 or so distinct CDR3 sequences, about 20% appearing once. Germline loops: CDR1 MNHEY, CDR2 SMNVEV (reference sequence). Trimming cost V 5 bases and J 9 bases, with 14 bases left between them. The CDR3 is made up of 14 amino acids. General study results and limits: Expanded thyroid clonotypes (above 0.001) were mostly also found in blood.

Exclusions: uncontrolled infection, other autoimmune disease, pregnancy, lactation. In the case of this clonotype: As yet, its antigen is unknown.

The receptor comes from a woman between 65 and 79 years old with Graves' ophthalmopathy. Sequencing used blood. The chain couples TRBV27 to TRBJ1-6; D call uncertain. CDR3 in amino acids: CASSLGWSGSPLHF. Here the CDR3 DNA reads TGTGCCAGCAGTCTCGGATGGAGTGGTTCACCCCTCCACTTT.